This note documents a single TCR beta chain sequence. Its antigen is currently unknown. This record comes from a study of cytomegalovirus exposure and HLA in healthy donors. Overall study context: A previous analysis identified 100 million to 120 million unique TCR beta sequences derived from 180 million or so T cells.

The PCR employed 60 Vbeta primers together with 13 Jbeta primers. Using immunoSEQ multiplex PCR, the repertoire was profiled, and TCRdb retains in-frame clones only, with some absent. The repertoire holds roughly 220,000 clones, 55% to 75% seen once, with less than 3% in the top ten. Study observations and caveats: An apparent linkage of common viral pathogens to several of the most significant clusters emerged in a later analysis. Most of the CMV-associated TCR beta chains (in a later analysis) appeared to be HLA-restricted.

The receptor comes from a man aged 35 to 55 in good health and CMV-seropositive. The sample consisted of PBMCs.

CDR3 sequence: CASRPQQRRNQPQHF. In DNA form, the CDR3 reads TGTGCCAGCAGACCGCAGCAGCGTAGGAATCAGCCCCAGCATTTT. The chain uses TRBV28 and TRBJ1-5; no clear D gene. Between the trimmed V and J ends, which lost 6 bases and 4 bases, there was a span of 16 bases. The CDR3 loop spans 15 amino acids. In germline, CDR1 is MDHEN, CDR2 SYDVKM.